These 17 T cell receptor beta chains originate from one sample sequenced in a study of response to subunit inactivated influenza vaccine. MiXCR, run by TCRdb on the RT-PCR reads, gives a single entry per CDR3 protein. The top ten clones hold roughly 40% of a sample with approximately 160,000 distinct CDR3 sequences, about 10% of them seen once. Sequencing used CD8+ T cells sorted from PBMCs, obtained less than 30 months after vaccination. All receptors derive from a man between 50 and 69 years old who received an inactivated influenza vaccine.

This clonotype was seen more than once but under ten times. This chain joins TRBV11-2 and TRBJ2-3; perhaps TRBD2 as D (5 bases). CDR3 length: 16 amino acids. V lost 0 bases to trimming and J lost 4 bases, with 14 bases between them. Germline V gives CDR1 SGHAT, CDR2 FQNNGV. DNA of the CDR3: TGTGCCAGCAGCTTAGAGGAGACTAAGGTCCCAGATACGCAGTATTTT. Translating gives CASSLEETKVPDTQYF.

This clonotype was seen repeatedly, ten times or more. This chain's CDR3 is CASSLGQYNSPLHF. The CDR3 DNA reads TGCGCCAGCAGCTTGGGACAGTATAATTCACCCCTCCACTTT. This rearrangement joins TRBV5-1 to TRBJ1-6; D might be TRBD1 (5 bases). The germline V gene has CDR1 SGHRS and CDR2 YFSETQ. CDR3 length: 14 residues. Trimming pared 0 bases from V and 4 bases from J, leaving 5 bases between.

Only a few counts were recorded for this clonotype. The CDR3 sequence is CSAFSGTTYEQYF. In DNA form, the CDR3 reads TGCAGTGCTTTCTCCGGGACTACTTACGAGCAGTACTTC. The rearrangement uses TRBV20-1 and TRBJ2-7; 7 bases are shared with TRBD2. This CDR3 is built from 13 residues. V trimming: 5 bases; J trimming: 4 bases; junction bases outside the gene matches: 8. The V gene's germline CDR1 is DFQATT and CDR2 SNEGSKA (reference sequence).

In its sample, this clonotype was seen a few times. The J gene is TRBJ2-1, the V gene TRBV24-1, with 13 positions matching TRBD2. The CDR3 is made up of 16 amino acids. Germline lookup yields CDR1 KGHDR and CDR2 SFDVKD. The V and J ends lost 4 bases and 5 bases, in that order; junction bases with no gene match: 4. CDR3 region: CATSDGLAGEHNEQFF. Here the CDR3 DNA reads TGTGCCACCAGTGACGGACTAGCGGGAGAGCACAATGAGCAGTTCTTC.

This clonotype was counted only a few times. The genes are TRBV10-3 and TRBJ2-7, with 10 bases aligning to TRBD2. V gave up 7 bases and J gave up 4 bases; unmatched junction bases: 10. Germline-derived CDR1 and CDR2 are ENHRY and SYGVKD. The CDR3 runs 15 residues. The CDR3 reads CAITTGLAGDYEQYF. The CDR3 bases are TGTGCCATCACCACCGGGCTAGCGGGGGATTACGAGCAGTACTTC.

This clonotype has a handful of counts. The chain combines TRBV7-6 with TRBJ2-1; 10 bases align to TRBD2. Germline loops: CDR1 SGHVS, CDR2 FNYEAQ. The J segment lost 4 bases and the V segment lost 5 bases, leaving 14 bases of the junction unmatched. This CDR3 contains 18 residues. Here the CDR3 reads CASSRLDLGTSVYNEQFF. The DNA for the CDR3 is TGTGCCAGCAGCAGATTAGACCTCGGGACTAGCGTGTACAATGAGCAGTTCTTC. The full variable domain, in which reference TRBV7-6 and TRBJ2-1 provide the parts outside the CDR3, is GAGVSQSPRYKVTKRGQDVALRCDPISGHVSLYWYRQALGQGPEFLTYFNYEAQQDKSGLPNDRFSAERPEGSISTLTIQRTEQRDSAMYRCASSRLDLGTSVYNEQFFGPGTRLTVL.

The chain joins TRBV5-6 to TRBJ2-3, with D perhaps TRBD2 (6 bases). The length of the CDR3 is 16 residues. Trimming stripped 3 bases from V and 0 bases from J, with 14 bases between. Germline values: CDR1 SGHDT, CDR2 YYEEEE. The CDR3 reads CASSSISSGSTDTQYF. In DNA form, the CDR3 reads TGTGCCAGCAGCTCAATCTCCAGCGGGAGCACAGATACGCAGTATTTT.

The sample holds a few counts of this clonotype. V gene TRBV27 combines with J gene TRBJ2-3, with 9 bases matching TRBD1. The V gene end was trimmed by 4 bases and the J gene end by 14 bases; junction bases not matched to a gene: 10. CDR1 and CDR2 from the germline V gene are MNHEY and SMNVEV (reference sequence). The CDR3 is 13 amino acids. In DNA form, the CDR3 reads TGTGCCAGCAGTTATGGCCGGGACAGGGAGACGTATTTT. Protein product: CASSYGRDRETYF.

This clonotype was seen more than once but under ten times. The chain carries TRBV27 and TRBJ1-5, with TRBD1 as a possible D gene (5 bases). Trimming took 3 bases from V and 4 from J, leaving 13 bases between them. CDR3 length: 15 amino acids. Germline CDR1 is MNHEY and CDR2 is SMNVEV (reference sequence). This CDR3 reads CASSLGPYGNQPQHF. The CDR3 DNA sequence: TGTGCCAGCAGTTTGGGGCCGTACGGAAATCAGCCCCAGCATTTT.

J is TRBJ2-7 and V is TRBV20-1, with 7 nucleotides matching TRBD2. V shed 1 base, J shed 3 bases, and the junction held 9 bases outside the gene matches. CDR3 length: 15 residues. Germline V gene lookup returns CDR1 DFQATT and CDR2 SNEGSKA (reference sequence). The chain's CDR3 is CSARGPGRGGYEQYF. DNA of the CDR3: TGCAGTGCTAGAGGCCCAGGGCGCGGGGGCTACGAGCAGTACTTC.

This clonotype has a handful of counts. The rearrangement links TRBV7-8 to TRBJ2-3, with TRBD1 matching over 8 bases. Germline V gene lookup returns CDR1 SGHVS and CDR2 FQNEAQ. Trimming removed 8 bases from V and 4 bases from J; junction bases left unmatched: 14. This CDR3 is 16 amino acids long. The chain's CDR3 is CASHRGLGGPPDTQYF. The CDR3 DNA reads as TGTGCCAGCCACAGGGGGTTGGGCGGTCCTCCAGATACGCAGTATTTT.

The genes are TRBV11-2 and TRBJ2-1, with D perhaps matching TRBD1 (6 bases). The CDR3 length is 14 residues. Germline CDR1 is SGHAT and CDR2 is FQNNGV. With 5 bases removed from V and 8 bases from J, the gap between germline ends came to 16 bases. The CDR3 protein is CASSPTGFSDEQFF. CDR3 DNA: TGTGCCAGCAGCCCAACAGGGTTCAGTGATGAGCAGTTCTTC.

This clonotype was seen a few times. The chain has TRBV14 and TRBJ2-7, with a tentative D call TRBD1 (5 bases). This CDR3 is built from 13 residues. Per germline, CDR1 SGHDN and CDR2 FVKESK. V was cut by 6 bases and J by 0 bases, with 9 bases left in between. CDR3 nucleotides: TGTGCCAGCAGACCAGACAGCTCCTACGAGCAGTACTTC. It translates to CASRPDSSYEQYF.

There are a few counts of this clonotype. The rearrangement links TRBV18 to TRBJ1-1, with 7 bases that match TRBD1. V lost 4 bases and J lost 3; bases outside the gene matches: 14. Looked up from germline, CDR1 is KGHSH and CDR2 is LQKENI. The CDR3 extends over 17 amino acids. The CDR3 region has the DNA TGTGCCAGCTCACGGGGAGGGGGCGCCCGGGGGGACACTGAAGCTTTCTTT. Its protein product is CASSRGGGARGDTEAFF.

This clonotype was seen ten or more times. This sequence joins TRBV5-1 and TRBJ2-7; TRBD1 matches 7 bases. This CDR3 is built from 14 residues. The J segment lost 0 bases and the V segment lost 4 bases, leaving 4 bases of the junction unmatched. Germline V lookup: CDR1 SGHRS, CDR2 YFSETQ. The CDR3 DNA reads TGCGCCAGCAGCGTCGGGGACAGCTCCTACGAGCAGTACTTC. It specifies CASSVGDSSYEQYF. Filled out from reference TRBV5-1 and TRBJ2-7, the complete variable domain reads KAGVTQTPRYLIKTRGQQVTLSCSPISGHRSVSWYQQTPGQGLQFLFEYFSETQRNKGNFPGRFSGRQFSNSRSEMNVSTLELGDSALYLCASSVGDSSYEQYFGPGTRLTVT.

This clonotype appeared a few times. This chain joins TRBV20-1 and TRBJ2-1; D gene unclear. Trimming took 2 bases from V and 3 from J, leaving 8 bases between them. The CDR3 sequence is 13 residues long. In germline, CDR1 is DFQATT, CDR2 SNEGSKA (reference sequence). The chain's CDR3 is CSARRANYNEQFF. The DNA for the CDR3 is TGCAGTGCTAGACGCGCAAACTACAATGAGCAGTTCTTC.

This clonotype was counted a few times. The V call is TRBV6-5, the J call TRBJ2-7; 7 nucleotides match TRBD1. J gave up 2 bases and V 2 bases, and 6 bases lay outside the gene matches. CDR3 length: 15 amino acids. From germline, CDR1 is MNHEY and CDR2 SVGAGI. The CDR3 loop is CASSYRDSFAYEQYF. The CDR3 DNA sequence: TGTGCCAGCAGTTACCGGGACAGCTTCGCCTACGAGCAGTACTTC.